This T cell receptor beta chain was documented in a study of monozygotic twins with inflammatory bowel disease. Concerning this clonotype itself: Antigen unknown.

Study observations and caveats: Immunosuppressive treatments differing between patients may have added repertoire variability.

From the 5' RACE reads, TCRdb lists one entry per CDR3 protein and no DNA. Listed are approximately 200,000 distinct CDR3 sequences; 7.7% falls within the top ten. Sequencing was done on a sample of blood. The receptor was derived from a human donor with ulcerative colitis or Crohn's disease, or a healthy co-twin of an affected twin (not recorded which).

Here the CDR3 reads CASSLDREETQYF. The V call is TRBV5-1, the J call TRBJ2-5. The CDR3 contains 13 residues. Germline V lookup: CDR1 SGHRS, CDR2 YFSETQ.